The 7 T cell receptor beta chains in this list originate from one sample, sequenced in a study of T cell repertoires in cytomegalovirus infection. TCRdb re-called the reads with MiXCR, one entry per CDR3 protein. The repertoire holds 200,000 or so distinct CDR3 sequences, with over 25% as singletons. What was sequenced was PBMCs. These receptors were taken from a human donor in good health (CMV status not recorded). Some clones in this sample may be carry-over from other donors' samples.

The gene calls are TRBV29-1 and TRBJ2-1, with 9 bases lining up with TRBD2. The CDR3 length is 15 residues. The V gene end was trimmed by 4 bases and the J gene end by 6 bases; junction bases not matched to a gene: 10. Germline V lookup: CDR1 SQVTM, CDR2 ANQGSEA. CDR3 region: CSVAPGAGGLNEQFF. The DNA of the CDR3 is TGCAGCGTTGCCCCCGGGGCGGGGGGGCTCAATGAGCAGTTCTTC.

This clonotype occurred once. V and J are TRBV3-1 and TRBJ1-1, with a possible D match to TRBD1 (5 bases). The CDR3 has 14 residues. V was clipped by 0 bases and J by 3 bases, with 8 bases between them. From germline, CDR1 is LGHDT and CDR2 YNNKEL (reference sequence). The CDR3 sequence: CASSQEAQDTEAFF. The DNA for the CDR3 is TGTGCCAGCAGCCAAGAGGCACAGGACACTGAAGCTTTCTTT.

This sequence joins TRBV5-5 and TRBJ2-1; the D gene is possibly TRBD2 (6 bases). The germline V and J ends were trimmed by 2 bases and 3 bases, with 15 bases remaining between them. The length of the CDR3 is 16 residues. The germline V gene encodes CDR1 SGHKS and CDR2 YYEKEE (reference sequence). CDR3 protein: CASSFRLSGFYNEQFF. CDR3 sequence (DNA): TGTGCCAGCAGCTTTAGGCTAAGCGGGTTCTACAATGAGCAGTTCTTC.

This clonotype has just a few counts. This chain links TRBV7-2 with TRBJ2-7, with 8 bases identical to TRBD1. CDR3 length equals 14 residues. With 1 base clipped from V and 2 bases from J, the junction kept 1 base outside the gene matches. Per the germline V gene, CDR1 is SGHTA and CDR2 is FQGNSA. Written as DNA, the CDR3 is TGTGCCAGCAGCTTAGTACAGGGGGCCTACGAGCAGTACTTC. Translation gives CASSLVQGAYEQYF.

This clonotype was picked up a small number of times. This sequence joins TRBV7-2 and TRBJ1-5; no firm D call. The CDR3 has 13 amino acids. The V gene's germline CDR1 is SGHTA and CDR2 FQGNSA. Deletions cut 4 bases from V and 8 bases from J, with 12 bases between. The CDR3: CASSSGPWEPQHF. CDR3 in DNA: TGTGCCAGCAGCTCCGGGCCTTGGGAGCCCCAGCATTTT.

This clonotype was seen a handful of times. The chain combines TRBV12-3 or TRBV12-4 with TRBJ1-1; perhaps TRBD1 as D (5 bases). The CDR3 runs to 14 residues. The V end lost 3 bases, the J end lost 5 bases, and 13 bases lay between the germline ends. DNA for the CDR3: TGTGCCAGCAGTTTCCAGGGACGGTCGACTGAAGCTTTCTTT. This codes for CASSFQGRSTEAFF.

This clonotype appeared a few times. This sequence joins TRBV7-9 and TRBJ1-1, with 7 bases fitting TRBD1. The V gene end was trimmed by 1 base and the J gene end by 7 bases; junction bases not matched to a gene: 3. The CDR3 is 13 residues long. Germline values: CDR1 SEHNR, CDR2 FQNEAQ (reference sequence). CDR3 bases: TGTGCCAGCAGCTTAGAGGGGGCTGGTGAAGCTTTCTTT. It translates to CASSLEGAGEAFF.